Given below is one T cell receptor beta chain in context. What it recognizes is unknown. Germline CDR1 MGHRA, CDR2 YSYEKL. This CDR3 comprises 15 residues. Trimming removed 0 bases from V and 0 bases from J, with 8 bases in between. This sample is drawn from a study of blood T cells in healthy people across ages. Regarding the study as a whole: Diversity figures based on one million T cells were deemed too low. More naive CD4+ cells and higher diversity marked long-lived donors relative to aged donors. Strong correlation existed between TCR beta diversity and naive T cell percentage.

Primed by a sample-barcoded 5' primer and a J-beta primer mix, a second PCR proceeded for roughly 7 to 11 cycles. A template-switch adaptor that had 12 random nucleotides put a tag on each cDNA molecule. TCRdb called the 5' RACE reads again in MiXCR, with one record for every CDR3 protein. The sample has 1.5 million to 1.9 million distinct CDR3 sequences; roughly two fifths are singletons. The sequenced material came from blood. The chain links TRBV4-1 to TRBJ1-1; D unclear. This receptor was obtained from a woman between 18 and 29 years old in good health. CDR3 DNA sequence: TGCGCCAGCAGCCAAGAGCCCGGGGTGAACACTGAAGCTTTCTTT. Translated, it gives CASSQEPGVNTEAFF.